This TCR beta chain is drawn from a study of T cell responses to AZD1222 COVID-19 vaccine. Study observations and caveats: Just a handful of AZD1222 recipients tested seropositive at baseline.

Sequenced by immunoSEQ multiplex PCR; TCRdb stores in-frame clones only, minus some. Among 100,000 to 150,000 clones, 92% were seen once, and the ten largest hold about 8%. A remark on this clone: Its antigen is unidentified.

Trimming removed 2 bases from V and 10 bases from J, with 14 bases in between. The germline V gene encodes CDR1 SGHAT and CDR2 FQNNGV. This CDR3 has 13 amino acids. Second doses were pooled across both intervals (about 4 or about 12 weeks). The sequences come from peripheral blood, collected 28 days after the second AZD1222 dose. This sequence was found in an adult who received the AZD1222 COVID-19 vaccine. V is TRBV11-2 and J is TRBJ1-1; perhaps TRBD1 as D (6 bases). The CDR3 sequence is CASSLFSGDRAFF. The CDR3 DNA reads TGTGCCAGCAGCTTATTTTCAGGGGATCGAGCTTTCTTT.